This T cell receptor beta chain appears in the sequencing data of a study of radiation and T cells in renal cell carcinoma. Study-level findings and limits: From baseline, blood top tumor clonotypes peaked at 2 weeks post-radiation.

Worth noting for this clone: What it recognizes is unknown.

Documented time point: blood 4 weeks post-SBRT, at nephrectomy. As for treatment: 15 Gy SBRT to primary tumor, nephrectomy 4 weeks later. Nephrectomy followed 15 Gy stereotactic body radiation by 4 weeks. After SBRT, blood was collected at 2 and 4 weeks, plus baseline. The patient's renal cell carcinoma had clear cell pathology. Profiling relied on immunoSEQ multiplex PCR, and the TCRdb table lists in-frame clones only, not all of them. The profile shows fewer than 200,000 clones, about nine tenths of them singletons. This CDR3 has 14 residues. V was clipped by 4 bases and J by 3 bases, with 12 bases between them. CDR1 is MNHNS, CDR2 SASEGT, per germline.

The clonotype originates from a woman between 45 and 65 years old with renal cell carcinoma. The material was blood, obtained from a patient whose treatment included radiotherapy and nephrectomy. This rearrangement joins TRBV6-1 to TRBJ1-1; tentative D call: TRBD1 (5 bases). The CDR3 nucleotides read TGTGCCAGCAGTGCCTTAGGGGCGGACACTGAAGCTTTCTTT. This codes for CASSALGADTEAFF.